The source of this TCR beta chain is a study of CD8+CD57+ T cells in acquired aplastic anemia. This clonotype was counted ten times or more. V lost 7 bases, J lost 2 bases, and 18 bases lay in between. The CDR3 consists of 16 residues. The germline V gene has CDR1 KGHDR and CDR2 SFDVKD. The template used for profiling TCR beta VDJ and CDR3 was genomic DNA. One entry per CDR3 protein, called by TCRdb with MiXCR from the reads. This sample has some 190,000 distinct CDR3 sequences, with roughly half found just once. The rearrangement uses TRBV24-1 and TRBJ2-3; tentatively, D is TRBD1 or TRBD2 (6 bases each). The clonotype comes from a human donor in good health, serving as a control. Sequencing was carried out using sorted CD4+, CD8+, or CD8+CD57+ T cells (not recorded which) from PBMCs. CDR3 in amino acids: CATSSRVRDNTDTQYF. DNA of the CDR3: TGTGCCACCAGCTCCAGAGTGCGGGACAACACAGATACGCAGTATTTT.